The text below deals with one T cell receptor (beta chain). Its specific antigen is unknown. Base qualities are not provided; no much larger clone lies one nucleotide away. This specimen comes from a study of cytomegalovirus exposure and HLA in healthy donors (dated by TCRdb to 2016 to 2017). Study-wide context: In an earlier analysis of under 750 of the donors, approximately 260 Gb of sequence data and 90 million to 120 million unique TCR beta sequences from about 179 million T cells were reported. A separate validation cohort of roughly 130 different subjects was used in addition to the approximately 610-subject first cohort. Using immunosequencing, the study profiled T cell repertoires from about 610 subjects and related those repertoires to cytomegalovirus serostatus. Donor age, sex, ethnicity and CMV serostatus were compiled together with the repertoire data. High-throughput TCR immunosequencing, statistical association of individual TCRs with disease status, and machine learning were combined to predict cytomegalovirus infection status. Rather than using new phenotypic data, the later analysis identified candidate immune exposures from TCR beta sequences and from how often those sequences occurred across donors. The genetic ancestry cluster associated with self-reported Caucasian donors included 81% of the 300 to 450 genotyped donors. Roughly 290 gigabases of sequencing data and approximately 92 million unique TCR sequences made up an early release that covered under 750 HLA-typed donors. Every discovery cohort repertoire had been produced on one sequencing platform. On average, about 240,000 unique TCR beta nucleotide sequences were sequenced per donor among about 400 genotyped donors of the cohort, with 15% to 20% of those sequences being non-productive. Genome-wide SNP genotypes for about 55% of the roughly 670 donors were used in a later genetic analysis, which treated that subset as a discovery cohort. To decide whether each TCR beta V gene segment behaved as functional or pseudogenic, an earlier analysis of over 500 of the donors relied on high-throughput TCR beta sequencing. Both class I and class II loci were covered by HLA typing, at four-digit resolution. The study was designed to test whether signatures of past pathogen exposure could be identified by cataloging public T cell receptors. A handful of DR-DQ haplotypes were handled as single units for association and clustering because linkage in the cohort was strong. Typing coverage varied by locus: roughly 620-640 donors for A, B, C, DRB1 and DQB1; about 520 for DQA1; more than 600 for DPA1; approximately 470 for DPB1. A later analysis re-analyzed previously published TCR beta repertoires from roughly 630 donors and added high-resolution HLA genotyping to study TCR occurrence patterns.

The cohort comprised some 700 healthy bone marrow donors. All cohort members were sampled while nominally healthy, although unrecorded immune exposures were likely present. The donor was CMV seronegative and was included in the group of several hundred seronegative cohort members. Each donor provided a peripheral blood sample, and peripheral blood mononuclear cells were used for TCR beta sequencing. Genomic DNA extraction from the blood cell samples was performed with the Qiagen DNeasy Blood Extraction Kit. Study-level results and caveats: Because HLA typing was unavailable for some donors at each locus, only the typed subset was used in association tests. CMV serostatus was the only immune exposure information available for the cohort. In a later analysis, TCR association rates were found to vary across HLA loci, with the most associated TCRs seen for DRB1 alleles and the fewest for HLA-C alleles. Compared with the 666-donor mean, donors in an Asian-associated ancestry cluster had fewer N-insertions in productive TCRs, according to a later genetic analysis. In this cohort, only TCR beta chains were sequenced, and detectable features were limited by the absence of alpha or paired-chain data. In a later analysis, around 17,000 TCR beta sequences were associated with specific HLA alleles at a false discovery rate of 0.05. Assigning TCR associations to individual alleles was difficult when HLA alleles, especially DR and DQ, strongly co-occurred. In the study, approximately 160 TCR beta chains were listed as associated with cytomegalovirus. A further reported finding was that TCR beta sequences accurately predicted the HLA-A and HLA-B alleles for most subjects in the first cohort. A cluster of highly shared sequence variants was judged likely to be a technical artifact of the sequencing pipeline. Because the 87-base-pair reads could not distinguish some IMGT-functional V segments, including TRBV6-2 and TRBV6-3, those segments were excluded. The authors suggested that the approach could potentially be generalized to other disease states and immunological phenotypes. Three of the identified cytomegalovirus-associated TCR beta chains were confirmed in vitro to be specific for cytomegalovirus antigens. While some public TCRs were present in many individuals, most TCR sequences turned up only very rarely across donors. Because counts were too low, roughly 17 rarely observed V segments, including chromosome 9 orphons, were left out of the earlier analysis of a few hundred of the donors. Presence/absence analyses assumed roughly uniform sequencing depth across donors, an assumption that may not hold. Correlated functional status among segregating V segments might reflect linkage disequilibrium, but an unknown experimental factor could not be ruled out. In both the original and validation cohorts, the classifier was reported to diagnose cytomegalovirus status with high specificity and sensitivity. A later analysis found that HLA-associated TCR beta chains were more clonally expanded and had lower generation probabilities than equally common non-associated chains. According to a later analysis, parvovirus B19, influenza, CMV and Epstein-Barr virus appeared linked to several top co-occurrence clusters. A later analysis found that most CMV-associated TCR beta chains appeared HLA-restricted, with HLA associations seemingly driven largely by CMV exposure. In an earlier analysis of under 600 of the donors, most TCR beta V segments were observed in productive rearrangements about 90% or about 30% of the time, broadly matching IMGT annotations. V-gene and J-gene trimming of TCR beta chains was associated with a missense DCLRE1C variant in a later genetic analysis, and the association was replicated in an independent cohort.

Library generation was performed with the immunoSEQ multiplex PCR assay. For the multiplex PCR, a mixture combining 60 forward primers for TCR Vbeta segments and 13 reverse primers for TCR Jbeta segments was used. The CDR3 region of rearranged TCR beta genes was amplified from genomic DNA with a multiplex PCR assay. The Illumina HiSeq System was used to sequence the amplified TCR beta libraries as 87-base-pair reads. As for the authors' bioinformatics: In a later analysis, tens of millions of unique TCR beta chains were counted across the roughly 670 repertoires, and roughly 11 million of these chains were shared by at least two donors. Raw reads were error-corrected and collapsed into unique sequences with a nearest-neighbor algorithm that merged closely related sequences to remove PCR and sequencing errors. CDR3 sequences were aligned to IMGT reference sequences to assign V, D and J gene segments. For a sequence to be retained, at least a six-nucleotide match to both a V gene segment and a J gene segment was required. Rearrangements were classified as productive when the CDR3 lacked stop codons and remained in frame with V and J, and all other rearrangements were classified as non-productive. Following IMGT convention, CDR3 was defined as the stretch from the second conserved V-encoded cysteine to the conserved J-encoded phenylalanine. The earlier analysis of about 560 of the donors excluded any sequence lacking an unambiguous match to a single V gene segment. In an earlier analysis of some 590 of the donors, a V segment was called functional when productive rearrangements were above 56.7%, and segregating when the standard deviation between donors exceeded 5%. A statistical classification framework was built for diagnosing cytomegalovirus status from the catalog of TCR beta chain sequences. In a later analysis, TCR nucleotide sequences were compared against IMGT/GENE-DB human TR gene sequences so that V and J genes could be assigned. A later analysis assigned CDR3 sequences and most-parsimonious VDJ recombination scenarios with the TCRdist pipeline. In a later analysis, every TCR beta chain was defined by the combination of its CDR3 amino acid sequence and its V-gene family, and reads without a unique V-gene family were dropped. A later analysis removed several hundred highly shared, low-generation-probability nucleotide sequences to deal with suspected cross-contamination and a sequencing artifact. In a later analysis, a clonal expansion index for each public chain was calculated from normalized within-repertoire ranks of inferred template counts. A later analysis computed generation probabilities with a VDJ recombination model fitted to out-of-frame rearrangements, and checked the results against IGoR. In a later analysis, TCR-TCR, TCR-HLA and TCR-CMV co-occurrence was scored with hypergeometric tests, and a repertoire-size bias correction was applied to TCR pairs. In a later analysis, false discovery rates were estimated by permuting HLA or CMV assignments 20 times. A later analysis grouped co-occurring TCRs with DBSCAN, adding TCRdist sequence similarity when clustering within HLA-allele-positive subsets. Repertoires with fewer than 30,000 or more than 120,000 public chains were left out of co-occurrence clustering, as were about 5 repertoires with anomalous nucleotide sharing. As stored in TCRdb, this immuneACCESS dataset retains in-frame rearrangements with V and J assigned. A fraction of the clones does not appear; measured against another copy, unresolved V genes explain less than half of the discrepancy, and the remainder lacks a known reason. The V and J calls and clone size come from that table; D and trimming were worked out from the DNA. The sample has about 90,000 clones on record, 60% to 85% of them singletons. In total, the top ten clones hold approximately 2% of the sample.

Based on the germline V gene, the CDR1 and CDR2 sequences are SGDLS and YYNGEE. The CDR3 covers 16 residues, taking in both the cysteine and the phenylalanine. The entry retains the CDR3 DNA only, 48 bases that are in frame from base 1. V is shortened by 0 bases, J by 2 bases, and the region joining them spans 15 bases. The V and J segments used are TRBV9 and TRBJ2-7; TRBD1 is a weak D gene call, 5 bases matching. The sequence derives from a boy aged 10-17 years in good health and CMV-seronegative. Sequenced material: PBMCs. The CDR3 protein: CASSVGGRALTYEQYF. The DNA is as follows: TGTGCCAGCAGCGTAGGCGGCAGGGCCCTAACCTACGAGCAGTACTTC.